The 5 T cell receptor beta chains listed next were all sequenced from one sample in a study of T cell repertoires in cytomegalovirus infection. Each CDR3 protein is one row after TCRdb ran MiXCR on the reads. The sample holds hundreds of thousands of distinct CDR3 sequences, 17% seen once. The material sequenced was PBMCs. The receptor source for this set is a human donor in good health (CMV status not recorded). Some clones in this sample may be carry-over from other donors' samples.

The chain links TRBV7-9 to TRBJ1-1, with 10 bases identical to TRBD1. CDR3 length equals 14 residues. Germline CDR1 reads SEHNR; CDR2 reads FQNEAQ (reference sequence). Trimming cost V 5 bases and J 4 bases; bases outside gene matches: 4. CDR3 in DNA: TGTGCCAGCAGCCGACAGGGGGCGGTCACTGAAGCTTTCTTT. This codes for CASSRQGAVTEAFF. The full variable domain, in which reference TRBV7-9 and TRBJ1-1 provide the parts outside the CDR3, is DTGVSQNPRHKITKRGQNVTFRCDPISEHNRLYWYRQTLGQGPEFLTYFQNEAQLEKSRLLSDRFSAERPKGSFSTLEIQRTEQGDSAMYLCASSRQGAVTEAFFGQGTRLTVV.

This clonotype was seen a handful of times. The rearrangement uses TRBV28 and TRBJ1-4; D perhaps matches TRBD1 (5 bases). This CDR3 contains 14 residues. Germline CDR1 MDHEN, CDR2 SYDVKM. V was pared by 4 bases and J by 5 bases, with 11 bases between. The CDR3 sequence is CASSSQDGNEKLFF. The CDR3 DNA follows: TGTGCCAGCAGTTCACAGGACGGGAATGAAAAACTGTTTTTT.

Remarks on this clonotype: This may arise from a read error, as a much more abundant clone is one base away. V usage is TRBV2 and J usage is TRBJ1-2; TRBD1 agrees at 9 bases. The ends lost 6 bases at V and 2 bases at J; junction bases unmatched: 4. The CDR3 extends over 14 amino acids. Germline assignment: CDR1 SNHLY and CDR2 FYNNEI. CDR3 sequence (DNA): TGTGCCAGCAGGACGGGACAGGGCAACTATGGCTACACCTTC. Its protein is CASRTGQGNYGYTF.

This sequence joins TRBV12-3 or TRBV12-4 and TRBJ2-2, with 11 bases that match TRBD2. CDR3 size: 16 residues. V dropped 6 bases and J dropped 5; count of bases not matched to a gene: 8. The CDR3 reads CASSPGTSGWTGELFF. CDR3 in DNA: TGTGCCAGCAGCCCTGGGACTAGCGGTTGGACCGGGGAGCTGTTTTTT.

J is TRBJ1-1 and V is TRBV25-1; TRBD1 aligns across 8 bases. The germline V gene has CDR1 MGHDK and CDR2 SYGVNS. The CDR3 is 16 residues long. The trim removed 2 bases at V and 1 base at J, leaving 6 bases unmatched. CDR3 region: CASSETQGAPNTEAFF. The CDR3 nucleotides are TGTGCCAGCAGTGAAACTCAGGGGGCCCCGAACACTGAAGCTTTCTTT.